This passage covers 15 T cell receptor beta chains from one sample sequenced in a study of blood T cell repertoires in COVID-19. TCRdb's copy holds only in-frame clones and misses some; the assay was immunoSEQ multiplex PCR. The repertoire holds under 250,000 clones, with just under 85% as singletons. Sequenced material: peripheral blood. The receptors originated from a woman between 50 and 59 years old with active or convalescent COVID-19.

The rearrangement links TRBV5-1 to TRBJ2-3, with a weak D call TRBD2 (5 bases). V was clipped by 2 bases and J by 5 bases, with 6 bases between them. Germline V gives CDR1 SGHRS, CDR2 YFSETQ. The CDR3 length is 12 residues. In DNA form, the CDR3 reads TGCGCCAGCAGCTTCGAGGGAGATACGCAGTATTTT. Translating gives CASSFEGDTQYF.

The chain uses TRBV30 and TRBJ2-7; 7 positions match TRBD2. Per germline, CDR1 GTSNPN and CDR2 SVGIG (reference sequence). The CDR3 has 16 amino acids. V lost 0 bases and J lost 4; bases outside the gene matches: 12. The CDR3 bases are TGTGCCTGGAGTGTGCCATCCCCTGCGGGAGTTTACGAGCAGTACTTC. Translation gives CAWSVPSPAGVYEQYF.

The V gene is TRBV6-6, the J gene TRBJ1-1, with a weak D call TRBD1 (6 bases). The CDR3 runs 15 residues. In germline, CDR1 is MNHNY, CDR2 SVGAGI (reference sequence). The V gene lost 5 bases and the J gene lost 1 base, with 14 bases spanning the gap. The CDR3 region has the DNA TGTGCCAGCAGTAAACACAGGGTAGGGAACACTGAAGCTTTCTTT. As protein: CASSKHRVGNTEAFF.

J is TRBJ1-3 and V is TRBV6-1; TRBD1 is a possible D gene (5 bases). Germline CDR1 reads MNHNS; CDR2 reads SASEGT. The CDR3 is 15 residues long. V was shortened by 3 bases and J by 0 bases, with 9 bases between the two germline ends. The CDR3, as DNA: TGTGCCAGCAGTGAGAGACAGCCCTCTGGAAACACCATATATTTT. This codes for CASSERQPSGNTIYF.

As to this clone: Different DNA sequences within this sample yield the same CDR3. This rearrangement joins TRBV5-1 to TRBJ2-6, with a tentative D call TRBD2 (6 bases). Germline V lookup: CDR1 SGHRS, CDR2 YFSETQ. With 0 bases removed from V and 4 bases from J, the gap between germline ends came to 11 bases. The CDR3 is 16 amino acids. The CDR3 DNA sequence: TGCGCCAGCAGCTTGGCTGGGGGGTCGGGGGCCAACGTCCTGACTTTC. Its protein is CASSLAGGSGANVLTF.

This rearrangement joins TRBV6-1 to TRBJ2-6; D is unclear. Trimming pared 0 bases from V and 0 bases from J, leaving 6 bases between. The CDR3 length is 16 residues. Germline assignment: CDR1 MNHNS and CDR2 SASEGT. CDR3 loop: CASSEAQYSGANVLTF. The CDR3 nucleotides read TGTGCCAGCAGTGAAGCCCAGTACTCTGGGGCCAACGTCCTGACTTTC.

The chain joins TRBV28 to TRBJ2-3; D is possibly TRBD2 (5 bases). CDR1 and CDR2 (germline): MDHEN, SYDVKM. Trimming pared 2 bases from V and 6 bases from J, leaving 12 bases between. This CDR3 has 14 amino acids. The CDR3 nucleotides are TGTGCCAGCAGTTTACCCGGACTGAGGGATACGCAGTATTTT. It codes for CASSLPGLRDTQYF.

The genes are TRBV27 and TRBJ2-1, with TRBD2 identical over 10 bases. The germline CDR1 and CDR2 sequences are MNHEY and SMNVEV (reference sequence). V lost 4 bases to trimming and J lost 9 bases; unmatched junction nucleotides: 3. CDR3 length: 13 amino acids. CDR3 amino acids: CASSSGLALEQFF. As DNA, the CDR3 is TGTGCCAGCAGTTCGGGACTAGCGCTTGAGCAGTTCTTC.

J is TRBJ1-2 and V is TRBV2; no reliable D call. Trimming stripped 3 bases from V and 6 bases from J, with 11 bases between. Germline loops: CDR1 SNHLY, CDR2 FYNNEI. The CDR3 has 13 residues. The CDR3, as DNA: TGTGCCAGCAGTGAGAGGTTCACGGATGGCTACACCTTC. Its protein product is CASSERFTDGYTF.

This clone was recorded a few times. V is TRBV25-1 and J is TRBJ1-1, with no clear D. Germline V gene sequence: CDR1 MGHDK, CDR2 SYGVNS. This CDR3 has 12 amino acids. Trimming took 7 bases from V and 1 from J, leaving 7 bases between them. DNA of the CDR3: TGTGCCAGCAAACTCGGGAACACTGAAGCTTTCTTT. Translating gives CASKLGNTEAFF.

This chain joins TRBV24-1 and TRBJ2-1, with D possibly TRBD1 on 8 matching bases. Trimming shortened V by 3 bases and J by 8 bases, and 19 bases separated the two germline ends. There are 16 residues in the CDR3. Germline V lookup: CDR1 KGHDR, CDR2 SFDVKD. The CDR3 DNA is TGTGCCACCAGTGATCCTGGACAGGGAGGGTTTGATGAGCAGTTCTTC. Its translation is CATSDPGQGGFDEQFF.

Only one count was recorded for this clone. The rearrangement joins TRBV7-3 to TRBJ1-4, with a tentative D call TRBD1 (6 bases). V was cut by 2 bases and J by 8 bases, with 15 bases left in between. The CDR3 runs to 15 residues. Germline loops: CDR1 SGHTA, CDR2 FQGTGA. Written as DNA, the CDR3 is TGTGCCAGCAGCTTATATGCGGGGGCTTGGGAAAAACTGTTTTTT. This codes for CASSLYAGAWEKLFF.

Only a few counts were recorded for this clone. The CDR3 DNA reads as TGTGCCAGCAGCCTGGGCGGGACCAAAAACATTCAGTACTTC. Translated, it gives CASSLGGTKNIQYF. The rearrangement uses TRBV5-4 and TRBJ2-4, with D perhaps TRBD2 (6 bases). CDR1 and CDR2 (germline): SGHNT, YYREEE (reference sequence). This CDR3 has 14 residues. V was shortened by 4 bases and J by 2 bases, with 10 bases between the two germline ends. The variable domain in full, completed from reference TRBV5-4 and TRBJ2-4, reads ETGVTQSPTHLIKTRGQQVTLRCSSQSGHNTVSWYQQALGQGPQFIFQYYREEENGRGNFPPRFSGLQFPNYSSELNVNALELDDSALYLCASSLGGTKNIQYFGAGTRLSVL.

Note on this clone: The identical CDR3 is also encoded by other nucleotide sequences in the sample. The chain couples TRBV19 to TRBJ1-5; D gene uncertain. V was shortened by 3 bases and J by 2 bases, with 8 bases between the two germline ends. Germline CDR1 is LNHDA and CDR2 is SQIVND (reference sequence). This CDR3 comprises 14 residues. The CDR3 coding sequence is TGTGCCAGTAGTATTGAGAGGGGCAATCAGCCCCAGCATTTT. It codes for CASSIERGNQPQHF. Full variable domain (outside the CDR3, taken from reference TRBV19 and TRBJ1-5): DGGITQSPKYLFRKEGQNVTLSCEQNLNHDAMYWYRQDPGQGLRLIYYSQIVNDFQKGDIAEGYSVSREKKESFPLTVTSAQKNPTAFYLCASSIERGNQPQHFGDGTRLSIL.

This sequence joins TRBV11-3 and TRBJ2-5; TRBD2 matches at 13 bases. Germline CDR1 reads SGHNT; CDR2 reads YENEEA. V dropped 5 bases and J dropped 2; count of bases not matched to a gene: 5. This CDR3 contains 16 residues. The CDR3 nucleotides are TGTGCCAGCAGCCATGGGACTAGCGGGGAACAAGAGACCCAGTACTTC. Translation gives CASSHGTSGEQETQYF.